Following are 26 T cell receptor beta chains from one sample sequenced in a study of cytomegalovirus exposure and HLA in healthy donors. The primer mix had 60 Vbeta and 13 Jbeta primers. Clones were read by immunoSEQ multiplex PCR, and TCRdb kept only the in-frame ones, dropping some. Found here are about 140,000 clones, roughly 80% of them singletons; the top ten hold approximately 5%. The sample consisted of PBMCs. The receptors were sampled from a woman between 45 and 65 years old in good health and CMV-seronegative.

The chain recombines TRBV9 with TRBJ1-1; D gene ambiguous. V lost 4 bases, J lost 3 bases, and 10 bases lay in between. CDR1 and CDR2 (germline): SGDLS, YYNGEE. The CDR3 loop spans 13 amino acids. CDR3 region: CASSPHGDTEAFF. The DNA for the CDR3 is TGTGCCAGCAGCCCCCACGGGGACACTGAAGCTTTCTTT.

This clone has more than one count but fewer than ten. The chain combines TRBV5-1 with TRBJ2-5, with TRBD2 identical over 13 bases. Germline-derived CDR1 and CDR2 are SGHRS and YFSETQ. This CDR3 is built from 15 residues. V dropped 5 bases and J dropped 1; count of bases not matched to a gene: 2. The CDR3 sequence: CASRTSGGAQETQYF. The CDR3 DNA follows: TGCGCCAGCAGAACTAGCGGGGGGGCCCAAGAGACCCAGTACTTC.

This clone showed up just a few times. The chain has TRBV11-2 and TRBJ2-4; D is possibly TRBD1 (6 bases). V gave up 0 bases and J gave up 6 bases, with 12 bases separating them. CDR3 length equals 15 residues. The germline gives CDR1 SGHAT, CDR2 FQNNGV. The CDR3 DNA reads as TGTGCCAGCAGCTTAGAACAGGGATCGTTAAACATTCAGTACTTC. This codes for CASSLEQGSLNIQYF.

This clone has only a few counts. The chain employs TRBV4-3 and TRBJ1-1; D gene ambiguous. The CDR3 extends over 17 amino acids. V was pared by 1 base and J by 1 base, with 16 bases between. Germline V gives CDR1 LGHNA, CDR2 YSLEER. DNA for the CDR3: TGCGCCAGCAGCCAAGGGCTTAGGGAGACATCGAACACTGAAGCTTTCTTT. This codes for CASSQGLRETSNTEAFF.

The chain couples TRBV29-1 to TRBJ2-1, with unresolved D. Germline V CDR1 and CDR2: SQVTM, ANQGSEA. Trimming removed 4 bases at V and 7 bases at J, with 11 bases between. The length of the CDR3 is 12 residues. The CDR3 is CSVAESANEQFF. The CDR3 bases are TGCAGCGTTGCGGAGAGTGCTAATGAGCAGTTCTTC.

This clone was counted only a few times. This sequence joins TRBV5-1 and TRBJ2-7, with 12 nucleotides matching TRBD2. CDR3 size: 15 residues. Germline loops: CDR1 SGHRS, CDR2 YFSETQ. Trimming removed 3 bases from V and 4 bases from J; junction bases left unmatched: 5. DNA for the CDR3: TGCGCCAGCAGCTCGAAGACTAGCGGGGGTTACGAGCAGTACTTC. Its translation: CASSSKTSGGYEQYF.

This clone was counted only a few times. Here the CDR3 reads CASSVMAATNEKLFF. In DNA form, the CDR3 reads TGTGCCAGCAGTGTTATGGCAGCGACTAATGAAAAACTGTTTTTT. This chain joins TRBV6-1 and TRBJ1-4; D not resolved. With 4 bases removed from V and 2 bases from J, the gap between germline ends came to 11 bases. Germline values: CDR1 MNHNS, CDR2 SASEGT. The CDR3 is 15 residues long.

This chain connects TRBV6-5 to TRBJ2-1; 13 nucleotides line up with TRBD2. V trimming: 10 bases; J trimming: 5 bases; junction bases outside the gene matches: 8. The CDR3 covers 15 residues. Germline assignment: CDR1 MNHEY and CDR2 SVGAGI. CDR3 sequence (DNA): TGTGCCACGCACACTAGCGGGGGGGCCCACAATGAGCAGTTCTTC. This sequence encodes CATHTSGGAHNEQFF.

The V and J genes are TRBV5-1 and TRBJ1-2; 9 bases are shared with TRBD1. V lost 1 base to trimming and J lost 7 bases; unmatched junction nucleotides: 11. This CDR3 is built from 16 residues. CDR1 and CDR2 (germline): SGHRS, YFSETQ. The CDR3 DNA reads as TGCGCCAGCAGCTTGCACCTACAGGGGGCGAAGATTGGCTACACCTTC. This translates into CASSLHLQGAKIGYTF.

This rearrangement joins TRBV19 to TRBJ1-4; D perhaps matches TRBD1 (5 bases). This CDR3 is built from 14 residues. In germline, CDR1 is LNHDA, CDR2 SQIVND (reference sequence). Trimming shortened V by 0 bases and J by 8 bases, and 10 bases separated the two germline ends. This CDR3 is CASSIEGRGEKLFF. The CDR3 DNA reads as TGTGCCAGTAGTATAGAGGGAAGGGGAGAAAAACTGTTTTTT. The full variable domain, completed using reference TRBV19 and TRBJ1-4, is DGGITQSPKYLFRKEGQNVTLSCEQNLNHDAMYWYRQDPGQGLRLIYYSQIVNDFQKGDIAEGYSVSREKKESFPLTVTSAQKNPTAFYLCASSIEGRGEKLFFGSGTQLSVL.

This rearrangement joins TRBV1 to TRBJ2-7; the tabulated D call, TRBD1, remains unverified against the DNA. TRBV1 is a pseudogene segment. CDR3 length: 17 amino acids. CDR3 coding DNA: TGCACCAGCAGCCAGACGCCCCGGGACAGGAGTGAGTACGAGCAGTACTTC. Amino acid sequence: CTSSQTPRDRSEYEQYF.

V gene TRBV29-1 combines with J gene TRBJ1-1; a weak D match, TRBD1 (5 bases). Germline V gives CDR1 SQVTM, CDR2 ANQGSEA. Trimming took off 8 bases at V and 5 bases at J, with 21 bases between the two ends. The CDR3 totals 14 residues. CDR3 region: CSSGGGQGGTEAFF. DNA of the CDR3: TGCAGCAGTGGGGGAGGCCAGGGTGGAACTGAAGCTTTCTTT.

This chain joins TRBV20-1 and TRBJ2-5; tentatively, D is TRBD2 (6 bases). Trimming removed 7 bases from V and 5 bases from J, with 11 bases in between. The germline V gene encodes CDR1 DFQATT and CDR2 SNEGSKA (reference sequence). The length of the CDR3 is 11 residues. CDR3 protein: CSGDLAETQYF. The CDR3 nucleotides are TGCAGTGGGGACTTGGCGGAGACCCAGTACTTC.

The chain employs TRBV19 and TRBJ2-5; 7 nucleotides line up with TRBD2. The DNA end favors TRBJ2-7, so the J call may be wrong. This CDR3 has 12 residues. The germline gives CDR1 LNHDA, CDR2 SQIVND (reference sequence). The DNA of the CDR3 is TGTGCCACCACGTCGGGAGGTCACGAGCAGTACTTC. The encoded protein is CATTSGGHEQYF.

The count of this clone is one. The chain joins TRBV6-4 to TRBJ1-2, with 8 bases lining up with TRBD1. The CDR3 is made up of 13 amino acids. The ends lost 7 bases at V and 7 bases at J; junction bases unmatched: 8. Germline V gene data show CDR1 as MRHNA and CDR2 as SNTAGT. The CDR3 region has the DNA TGTGCCAGCACATCGGGTACAGGGGGTGGCTACACCTTC. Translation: CASTSGTGGGYTF.

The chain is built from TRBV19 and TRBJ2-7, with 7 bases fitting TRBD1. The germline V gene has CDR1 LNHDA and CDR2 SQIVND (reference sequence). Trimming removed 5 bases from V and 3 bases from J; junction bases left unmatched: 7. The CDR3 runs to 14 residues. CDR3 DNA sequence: TGTGCCAGTAGTTTCCGGGACAGATACTACGAGCAGTACTTC. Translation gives CASSFRDRYYEQYF.

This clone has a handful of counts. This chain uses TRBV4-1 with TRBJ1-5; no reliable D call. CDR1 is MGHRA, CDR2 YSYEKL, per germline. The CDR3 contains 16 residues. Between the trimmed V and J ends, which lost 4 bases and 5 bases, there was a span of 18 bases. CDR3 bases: TGCGCCAGCAGCCGATTACCAATGGTAGGAGATCAGCCCCAGCATTTT. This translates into CASSRLPMVGDQPQHF.

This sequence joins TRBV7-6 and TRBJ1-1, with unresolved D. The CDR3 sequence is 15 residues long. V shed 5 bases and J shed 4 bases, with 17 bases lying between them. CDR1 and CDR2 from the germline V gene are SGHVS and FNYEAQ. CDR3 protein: CASSPTGRRPTEAFF. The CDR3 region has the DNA TGTGCCAGCAGCCCCACTGGGAGGCGTCCCACTGAAGCTTTCTTT.

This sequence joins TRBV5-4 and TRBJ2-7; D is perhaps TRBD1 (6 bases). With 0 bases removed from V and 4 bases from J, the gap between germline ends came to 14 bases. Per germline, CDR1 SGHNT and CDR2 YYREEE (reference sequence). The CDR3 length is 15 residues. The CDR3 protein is CASSLDGTPGYEQYF. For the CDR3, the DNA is TGTGCCAGCAGCTTGGACGGGACACCGGGATACGAGCAGTACTTC.

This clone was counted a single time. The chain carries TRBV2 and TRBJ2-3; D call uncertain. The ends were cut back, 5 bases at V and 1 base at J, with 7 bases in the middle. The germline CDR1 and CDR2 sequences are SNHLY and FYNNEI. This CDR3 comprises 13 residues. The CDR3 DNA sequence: TGTGCCAGCAGTCCCCCGGGCACAGATACGCAGTATTTT. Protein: CASSPPGTDTQYF.

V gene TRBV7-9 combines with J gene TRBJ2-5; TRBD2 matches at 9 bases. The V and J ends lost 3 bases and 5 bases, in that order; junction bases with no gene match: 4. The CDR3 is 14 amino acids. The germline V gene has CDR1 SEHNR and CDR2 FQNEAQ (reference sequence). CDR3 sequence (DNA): TGTGCCAGCAGCTTCCTAGCGGGACGGGAGACCCAGTACTTC. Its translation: CASSFLAGRETQYF. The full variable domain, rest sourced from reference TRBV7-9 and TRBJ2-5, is DTGVSQNPRHKITKRGQNVTFRCDPISEHNRLYWYRQTLGQGPEFLTYFQNEAQLEKSRLLSDRFSAERPKGSFSTLEIQRTEQGDSAMYLCASSFLAGRETQYFGPGTRLLVL.

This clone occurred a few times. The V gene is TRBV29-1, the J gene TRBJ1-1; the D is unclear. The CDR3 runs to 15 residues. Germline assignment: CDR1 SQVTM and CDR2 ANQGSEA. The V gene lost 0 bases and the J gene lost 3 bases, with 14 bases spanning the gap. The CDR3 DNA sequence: TGCAGCGTTGAAGATCCTGAGGGTGGGCACACTGAAGCTTTCTTT. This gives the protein CSVEDPEGGHTEAFF.

The CDR3 region has the DNA TGTGCCACCAGCAGAGATCTGCGGGAATCCTACGAGCAGTACTTC. Translating it yields CATSRDLRESYEQYF. V is TRBV15 and J is TRBJ2-7; D might be TRBD2 (6 bases). The CDR3 has 15 amino acids. The germline CDR1 and CDR2 sequences are LNHNV and YYDKDF (reference sequence). V was trimmed by 0 bases and J by 1 base, leaving 10 bases between them.

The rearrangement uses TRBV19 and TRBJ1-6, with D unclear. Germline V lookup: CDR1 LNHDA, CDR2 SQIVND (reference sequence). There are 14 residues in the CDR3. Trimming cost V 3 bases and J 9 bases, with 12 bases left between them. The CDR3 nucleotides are TGTGCCAGTAGTATGACCGGGGAGGGTTCACCCCTCCACTTT. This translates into CASSMTGEGSPLHF.

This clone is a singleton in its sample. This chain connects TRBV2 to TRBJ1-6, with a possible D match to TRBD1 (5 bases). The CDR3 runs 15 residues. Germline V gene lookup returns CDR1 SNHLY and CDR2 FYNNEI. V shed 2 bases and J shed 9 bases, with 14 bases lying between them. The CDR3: CASSERRDGGSPLHF. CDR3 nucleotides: TGTGCCAGCAGTGAACGGCGGGACGGCGGTTCACCCCTCCACTTT.

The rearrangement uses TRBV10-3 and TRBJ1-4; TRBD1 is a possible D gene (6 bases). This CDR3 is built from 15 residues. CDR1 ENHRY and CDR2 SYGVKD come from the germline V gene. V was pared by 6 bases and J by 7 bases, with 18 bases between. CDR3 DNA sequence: TGTGCCATCAGGGAGGGAAAAGGGGGTGGTGAAAAACTGTTTTTT. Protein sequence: CAIREGKGGGEKLFF.